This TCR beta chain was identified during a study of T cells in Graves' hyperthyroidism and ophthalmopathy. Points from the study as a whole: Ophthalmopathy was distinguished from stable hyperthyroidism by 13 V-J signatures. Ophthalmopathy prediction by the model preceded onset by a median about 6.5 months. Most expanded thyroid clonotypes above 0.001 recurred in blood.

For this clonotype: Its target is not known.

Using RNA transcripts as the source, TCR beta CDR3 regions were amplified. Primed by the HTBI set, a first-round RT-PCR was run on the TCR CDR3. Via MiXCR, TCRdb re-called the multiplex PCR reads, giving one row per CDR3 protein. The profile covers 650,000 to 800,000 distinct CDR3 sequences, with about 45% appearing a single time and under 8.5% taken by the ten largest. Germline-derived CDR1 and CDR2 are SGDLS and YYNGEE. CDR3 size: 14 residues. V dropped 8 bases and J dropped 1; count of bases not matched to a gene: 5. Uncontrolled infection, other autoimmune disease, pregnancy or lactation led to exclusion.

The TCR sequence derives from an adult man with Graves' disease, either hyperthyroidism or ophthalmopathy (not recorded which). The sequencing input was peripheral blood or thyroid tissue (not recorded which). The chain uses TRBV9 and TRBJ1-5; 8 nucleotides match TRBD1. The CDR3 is CARQGASSNQPQHF. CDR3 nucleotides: TGTGCCAGGCAGGGGGCATCCAGCAATCAGCCCCAGCATTTT.